This T cell receptor (beta chain) was retrieved from a study of T cell responses to AZD1222 COVID-19 vaccine (dated by TCRdb to the early 2020s). With regard to the full study: AZD1222 recipients with second doses at about 4 weeks or about 12 weeks were pooled, because spike-specific TCR depth and breadth did not differ between schedules. TCR sequencing was performed for 233 trial participants, of whom 200 to 210 were given two doses of AZD1222 and 26 were given two doses of MenACWY control vaccine. Trial participants were enrolled into age subgroups of 18-55, 56-69 and 70-plus years, which contained about 150, 27 and 61 TCR-sequenced participants, respectively. Results the study describes overall, beyond this receptor: Conclusions about previously exposed vaccinees were limited because only six AZD1222 recipients were SARS-CoV-2 seropositive at baseline. Most participants were white British and females outnumbered males, and the authors suggested that clonal diversity may have been underestimated. No day 14 peak-response samples were available, so repertoires were characterized only after the peak T cell response. Epitopes outside the regions mutated in the B.1.351 and B.1.1.7 variants were reportedly recognized by nearly half of the unique spike-specific TCRs. In the small 56-69-year group, the increase in depth fell short of significance, most likely because of low power. Spike-specific TCR breadth and depth rose significantly after two AZD1222 doses compared with day 0 and with MenACWY recipients. The vaccine-associated CD4 TCRs covered the entire spike protein, and the dominant responses fell in regions 160-218 and 743-854.

The germline V gene encodes CDR1 SGHTA and CDR2 FQGNSA. Trimming costs V 1 base and J 0 bases, and their ends lie 6 bases apart. The CDR3 sequence holds 14 residues, the cysteine and phenylalanine included. Kept here is only the CDR3 DNA, which spans 42 bases and is read in frame from base 1. A remark on this clone: The specificity of this receptor is unknown. No base quality information exists; no much larger clone differs at one position.

The sample's time point label, in plain terms: baseline before first vaccination. Vaccinee samples were obtained from the UK trials COV001 and COV002, which included a single-blind randomized controlled phase 2/3 trial of AZD1222 (ChAdOx1 nCoV-19) in healthy adults. For TCRbeta chain sequencing, PBMC samples from trial participants were taken at day 0 and at day 28 after the second dose. The CDR3 regions of human TCRbeta chains were analyzed by immunosequencing. Per the source publication's procedure: Repertoire TCRs were checked for matches against a reference library of SARS-CoV-2-specific TCRs that had been generated using the MIRA antigen-specificity platform. Breadth was defined as the fraction of unique TCRs that were SARS-CoV-2-associated. Depth was defined as the fraction of total T cells that were SARS-CoV-2-associated. Each spike-specific TCR was assigned to its reactive spike region and to a CD4 or CD8 class using the MIRA data. Log10-transformed breadth and depth values were compared by one-way ANOVA with Sidak's multiple comparisons tests. This is the immuneACCESS table as TCRdb keeps it, with only in-frame sequences that have V and J called. A part of the clones is gone; compared with another copy, unresolved V genes explain less than half, and the rest is unexplained. The V and J calls and clone size are taken from that table; D and trimming were inferred from the DNA. The sample profile shows about 84,000 clones; about 85% of them were found once. Together, the top ten hold roughly 1.6% of the sample.

Specimen: peripheral blood, collected on day 0 of AZD1222 vaccination. This receptor was obtained from an adult in good health. The chain joins TRBV7-2 to TRBJ2-5, with the D gene not clear enough to name. The CDR3: CASSLGQHQETQYF. The sequenced DNA: TGTGCCAGCAGCTTAGGGCAGCACCAAGAGACCCAGTACTTC.